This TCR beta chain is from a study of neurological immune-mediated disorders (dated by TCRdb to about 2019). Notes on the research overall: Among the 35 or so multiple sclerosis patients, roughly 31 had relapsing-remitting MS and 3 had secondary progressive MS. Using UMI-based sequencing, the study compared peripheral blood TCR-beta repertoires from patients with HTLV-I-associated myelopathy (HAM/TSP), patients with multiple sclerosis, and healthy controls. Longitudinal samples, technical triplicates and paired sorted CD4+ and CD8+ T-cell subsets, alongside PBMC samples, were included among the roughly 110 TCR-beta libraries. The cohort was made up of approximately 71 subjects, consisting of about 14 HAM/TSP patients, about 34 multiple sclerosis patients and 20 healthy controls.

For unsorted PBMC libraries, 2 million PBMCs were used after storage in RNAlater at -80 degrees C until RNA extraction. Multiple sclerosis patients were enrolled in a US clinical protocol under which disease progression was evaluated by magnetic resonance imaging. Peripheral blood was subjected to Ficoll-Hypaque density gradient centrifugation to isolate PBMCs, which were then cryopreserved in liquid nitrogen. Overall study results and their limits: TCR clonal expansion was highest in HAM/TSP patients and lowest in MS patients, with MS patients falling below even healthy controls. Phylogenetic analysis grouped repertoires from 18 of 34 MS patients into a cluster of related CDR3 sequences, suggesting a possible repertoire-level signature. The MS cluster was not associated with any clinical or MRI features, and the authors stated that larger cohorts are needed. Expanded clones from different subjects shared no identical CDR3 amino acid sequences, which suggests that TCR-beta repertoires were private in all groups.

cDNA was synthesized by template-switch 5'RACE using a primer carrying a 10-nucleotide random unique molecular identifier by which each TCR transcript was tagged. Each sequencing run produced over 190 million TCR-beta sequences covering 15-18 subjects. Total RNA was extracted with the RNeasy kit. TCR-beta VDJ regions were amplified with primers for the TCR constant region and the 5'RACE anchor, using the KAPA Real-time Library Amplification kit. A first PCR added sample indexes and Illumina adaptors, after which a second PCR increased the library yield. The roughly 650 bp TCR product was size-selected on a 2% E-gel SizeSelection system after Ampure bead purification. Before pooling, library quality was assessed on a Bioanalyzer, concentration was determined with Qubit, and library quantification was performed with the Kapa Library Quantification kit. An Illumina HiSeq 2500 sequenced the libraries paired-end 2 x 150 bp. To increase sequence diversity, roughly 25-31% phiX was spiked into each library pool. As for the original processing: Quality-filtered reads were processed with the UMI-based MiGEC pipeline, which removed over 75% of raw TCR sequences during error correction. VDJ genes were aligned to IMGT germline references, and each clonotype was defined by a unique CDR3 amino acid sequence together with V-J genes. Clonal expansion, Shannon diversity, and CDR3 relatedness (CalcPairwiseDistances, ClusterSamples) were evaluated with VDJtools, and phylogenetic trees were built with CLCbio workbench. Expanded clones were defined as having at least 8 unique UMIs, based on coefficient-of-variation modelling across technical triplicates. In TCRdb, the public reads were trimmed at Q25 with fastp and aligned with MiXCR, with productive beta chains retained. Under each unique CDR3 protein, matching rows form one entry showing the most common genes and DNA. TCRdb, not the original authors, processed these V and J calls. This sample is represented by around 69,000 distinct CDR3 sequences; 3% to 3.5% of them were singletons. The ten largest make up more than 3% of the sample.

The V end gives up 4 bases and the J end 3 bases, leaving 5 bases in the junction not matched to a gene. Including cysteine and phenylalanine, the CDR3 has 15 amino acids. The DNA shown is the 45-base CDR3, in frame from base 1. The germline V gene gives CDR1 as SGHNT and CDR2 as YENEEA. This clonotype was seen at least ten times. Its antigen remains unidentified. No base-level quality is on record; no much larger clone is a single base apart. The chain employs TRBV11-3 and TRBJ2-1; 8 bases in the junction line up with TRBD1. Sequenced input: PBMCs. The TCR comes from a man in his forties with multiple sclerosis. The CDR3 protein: CASSSWTGNYNEQFF. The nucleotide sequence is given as TGTGCCAGCAGCTCTTGGACAGGGAACTACAATGAGCAGTTCTTC.